This T cell receptor (beta chain) was documented in a study of cytomegalovirus exposure and HLA in healthy donors (dated by TCRdb to the late 2010s). Turning to the overall study: The 650 to 800 repertoires of the first cohort and the approximately 110 validation repertoires were produced on the same platform, according to a later analysis. To predict cytomegalovirus infection status, the study combined high-throughput TCR immunosequencing, statistical association of individual TCRs with disease status, and machine learning. In addition to the first cohort of about 650 subjects, a separate validation cohort of 100 to 150 different subjects was used. The study aimed to test whether signatures of past pathogen exposure could be identified by cataloging public T cell receptors. Broad study findings and their caveats: A later analysis found that TCRs clustered in the first cohort also tended to co-occur in the 130 or so validation repertoires, with approximately 94% of cluster scores above 0. The classifier was reported to diagnose cytomegalovirus status with high specificity and sensitivity in both the original and validation cohorts. A few of the identified cytomegalovirus-associated TCR beta chains were confirmed in vitro to be specific for cytomegalovirus antigens. In the study, approximately 160 TCR beta chains were listed as associated with cytomegalovirus. Across donors, most TCR sequences were observed very rarely, whereas some public TCRs were present in many individuals. It was suggested by the authors that the approach could potentially be generalized to other disease states and immunological phenotypes. A later analysis had no HLA typing for the validation cohort, so co-occurrence there was scored across all 120 or so repertoires.

The method behind the library was the immunoSEQ multiplex PCR assay. In the source study's methods: A statistical classification framework was built for diagnosing cytomegalovirus status from the catalog of TCR beta chain sequences. TCRdb provides this immuneACCESS table in a form limited to in-frame rearrangements. Some clones are lacking; in checked studies, under half of them reflect an unresolved V gene, and why the rest are absent is not known. That table gives V, J and clone size, and the DNA gave D and trimming. For this sample the table gives some 150,000 clones, of which less than 90% were detected only once. The biggest ten clones account for 20% to 25% of the sample. Comments on this clone: The antigen it recognizes is unknown. There are no base qualities to consult, and no much larger clone falls within one base.

Unmatched junction bases come to 2, with V trimmed by 2 bases and J by 2 bases. CDR1 and CDR2 (SGHNT, YYREEE) derive from the germline V gene (reference sequence). From the cysteine through the phenylalanine, the CDR3 covers 14 amino acids. CDR3 DNA only is kept here, 42 bases in frame from base 1. Separate from the roughly 700-subject first cohort, the validation cohort of about 110 subjects was the group to which the donors belonged. The sequence links TRBV5-4 to TRBJ2-7; the central 9 bases match TRBD1. The sequencing input was PBMCs. The source is a young man in good health and CMV-seropositive. The CDR3 has the sequence CASSFRQGAYEQYF. The DNA sequence is as follows: TGTGCCAGCAGCTTCCGACAGGGGGCCTACGAGCAGTACTTC.